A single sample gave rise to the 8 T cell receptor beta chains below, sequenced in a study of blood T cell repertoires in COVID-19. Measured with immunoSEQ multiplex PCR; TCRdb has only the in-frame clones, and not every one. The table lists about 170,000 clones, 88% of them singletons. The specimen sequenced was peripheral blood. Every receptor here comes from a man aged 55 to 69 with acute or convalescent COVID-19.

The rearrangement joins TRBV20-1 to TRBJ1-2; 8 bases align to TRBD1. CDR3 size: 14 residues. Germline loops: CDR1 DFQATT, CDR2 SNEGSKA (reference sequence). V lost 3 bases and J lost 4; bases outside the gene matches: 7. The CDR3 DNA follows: TGCAGTGCTAGTCAGGACAGGGATACCTATGGCTACACCTTC. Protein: CSASQDRDTYGYTF.

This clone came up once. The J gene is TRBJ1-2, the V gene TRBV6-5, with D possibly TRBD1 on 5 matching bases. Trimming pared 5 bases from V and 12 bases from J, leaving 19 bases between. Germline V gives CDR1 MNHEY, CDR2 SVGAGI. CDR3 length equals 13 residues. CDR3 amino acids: CASSPQGRSVNTF. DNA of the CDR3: TGTGCCAGCAGTCCCCAGGGCAGGTCGGTCAACACCTTC.

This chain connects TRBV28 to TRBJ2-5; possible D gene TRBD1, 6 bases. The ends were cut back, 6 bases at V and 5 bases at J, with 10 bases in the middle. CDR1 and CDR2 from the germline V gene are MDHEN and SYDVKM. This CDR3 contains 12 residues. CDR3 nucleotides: TGTGCCAGCAGCCTTACAGGGGAGACCCAGTACTTC. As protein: CASSLTGETQYF.

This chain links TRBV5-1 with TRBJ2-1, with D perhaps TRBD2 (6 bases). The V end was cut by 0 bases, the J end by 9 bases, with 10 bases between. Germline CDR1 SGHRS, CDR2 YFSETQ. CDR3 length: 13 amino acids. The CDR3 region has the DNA TGCGCCAGCAGCTTGGTGCTGGGAGGTGAGCAGTTCTTC. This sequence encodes CASSLVLGGEQFF.

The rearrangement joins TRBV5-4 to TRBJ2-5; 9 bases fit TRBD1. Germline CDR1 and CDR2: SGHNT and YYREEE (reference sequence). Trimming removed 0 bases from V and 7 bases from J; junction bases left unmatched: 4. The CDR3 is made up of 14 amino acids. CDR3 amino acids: CASSLDRGHGTQYF. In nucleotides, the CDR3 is TGTGCCAGCAGCTTGGACAGGGGGCATGGGACCCAGTACTTC.

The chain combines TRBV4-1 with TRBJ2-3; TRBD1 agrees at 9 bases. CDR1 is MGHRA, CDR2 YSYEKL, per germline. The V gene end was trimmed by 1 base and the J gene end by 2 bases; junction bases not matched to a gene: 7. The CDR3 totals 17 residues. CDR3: CASSQANRGRNTDTQYF. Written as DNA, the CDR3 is TGCGCCAGCAGCCAAGCGAACAGGGGGCGGAACACAGATACGCAGTATTTT.

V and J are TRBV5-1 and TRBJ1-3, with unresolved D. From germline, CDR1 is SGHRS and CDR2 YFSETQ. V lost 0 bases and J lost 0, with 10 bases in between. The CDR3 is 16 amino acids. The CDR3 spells CASSLGSQFSGNTIYF. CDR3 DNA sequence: TGCGCCAGCAGCTTGGGGAGTCAGTTCTCTGGAAACACCATATATTTT.

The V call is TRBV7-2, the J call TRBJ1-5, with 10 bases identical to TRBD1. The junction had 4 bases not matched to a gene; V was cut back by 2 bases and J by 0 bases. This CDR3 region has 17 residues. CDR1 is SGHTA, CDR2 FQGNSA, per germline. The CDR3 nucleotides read TGTGCCAGCAGCTTAAGGACAGGGGGGGGTAGCAATCAGCCCCAGCATTTT. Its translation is CASSLRTGGGSNQPQHF.